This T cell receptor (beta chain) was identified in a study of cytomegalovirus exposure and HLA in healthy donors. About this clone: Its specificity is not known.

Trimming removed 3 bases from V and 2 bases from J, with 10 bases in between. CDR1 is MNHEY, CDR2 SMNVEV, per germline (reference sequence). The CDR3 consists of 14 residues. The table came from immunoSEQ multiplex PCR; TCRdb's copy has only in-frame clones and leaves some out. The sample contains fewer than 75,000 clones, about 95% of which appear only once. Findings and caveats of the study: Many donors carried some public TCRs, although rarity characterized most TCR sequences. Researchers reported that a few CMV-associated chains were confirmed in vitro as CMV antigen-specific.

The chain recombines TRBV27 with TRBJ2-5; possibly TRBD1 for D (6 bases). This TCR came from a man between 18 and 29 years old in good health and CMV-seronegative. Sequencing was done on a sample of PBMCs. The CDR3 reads CASSFVGGQETQYF. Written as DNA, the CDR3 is TGTGCCAGCAGTTTTGTAGGGGGACAAGAGACCCAGTACTTC.